This entry lists 27 T cell receptor beta chains sequenced from one sample in a study of blood T cell repertoires in COVID-19. Here immunoSEQ multiplex PCR was the method, and the copy in TCRdb shows in-frame clones only, minus some. Counted here are about 180,000 clones, approximately 85% occurring once; the ten biggest clones make up 11%. The sample consisted of peripheral blood. The receptors originated from a human donor with active or convalescent COVID-19. The donor label of this sample is uncertain.

This chain links TRBV28 with TRBJ2-1; no clear D. Per the germline V gene, CDR1 is MDHEN and CDR2 is SYDVKM. V lost 4 bases to trimming and J lost 2 bases, with 12 bases between them. This CDR3 region has 15 residues. For the CDR3, the DNA is TGTGCCAGCAGTTCTCACGCGGTGACCTACAATGAGCAGTTCTTC. As protein: CASSSHAVTYNEQFF.

This rearrangement joins TRBV5-4 to TRBJ2-5, with 9 bases fitting TRBD2. Per germline, CDR1 SGHNT and CDR2 YYREEE (reference sequence). Germline trimming cut 4 bases from V and 4 bases from J; bases unmatched to any gene: 8. This CDR3 is 15 amino acids long. CDR3 sequence (DNA): TGTGCCAGCAGCCCTCCGGGAGCGGGGGGAGAGACCCAGTACTTC. Protein: CASSPPGAGGETQYF.

The rearrangement links TRBV19 to TRBJ2-5; 8 bases line up with TRBD2. Trimming cost V 3 bases and J 3 bases; bases outside gene matches: 12. Germline CDR1 reads LNHDA; CDR2 reads SQIVND (reference sequence). The CDR3 runs 17 residues. The CDR3 bases are TGTGCCAGTAGTATGGGACTAGTCGCCAGTAGGGAAGAGACCCAGTACTTC. Translated: CASSMGLVASREETQYF.

V gene TRBV5-6 combines with J gene TRBJ2-1; D is undetermined. CDR1 and CDR2 (germline): SGHDT, YYEEEE. V gave up 0 bases and J gave up 2 bases, with 6 bases separating them. There are 14 residues in the CDR3. Written as DNA, the CDR3 is TGTGCCAGCAGCTTGGGACACACCTACAATGAGCAGTTCTTC. Its protein is CASSLGHTYNEQFF.

This CDR3 is CASSQDTNSPLHF. Written as DNA, the CDR3 is TGTGCCAGCAGCCAAGATACAAATTCACCCCTCCACTTT. V and J are TRBV7-9 and TRBJ1-6; unclear D gene. The CDR3 sequence is 13 residues long. The germline V gene encodes CDR1 SEHNR and CDR2 FQNEAQ (reference sequence). V lost 5 bases and J lost 7, with 9 bases in between.

The rearrangement uses TRBV7-2 and TRBJ2-1, with 13 bases matching TRBD2. Germline V lookup: CDR1 SGHTA, CDR2 FQGNSA. This CDR3 is 18 amino acids long. V was clipped by 5 bases and J by 4 bases; unmatched bases: 11. CDR3 protein: CASSGRGGLAGTYNEQFF. The CDR3, as DNA: TGTGCCAGCAGCGGCCGGGGGGGACTAGCGGGGACATACAATGAGCAGTTCTTC.

The V call is TRBV4-1, the J call TRBJ2-7; 9 positions agree with TRBD2. Per the germline V gene, CDR1 is MGHRA and CDR2 is YSYEKL. The CDR3 runs to 14 residues. V shed 4 bases and J 4 bases; nucleotides not matched to a gene: 5. CDR3 DNA: TGCGCCAGCAGCCCGCCGGGACTAGCTTACGAGCAGTACTTC. Residues: CASSPPGLAYEQYF.

This clone has a single count. The chain joins TRBV6-1 to TRBJ2-5, with D unresolved. The V gene lost 1 base and the J gene lost 4 bases, with 7 bases spanning the gap. The CDR3 runs 13 residues. CDR1 is MNHNS, CDR2 SASEGT, per germline. In DNA, the CDR3 is TGTGCCAGCAGTGAAGTACCCGGAGAGACCCAGTACTTC. It encodes CASSEVPGETQYF.

The chain combines TRBV28 with TRBJ2-3, with TRBD1 identical over 12 bases. Trimming took 7 bases from V and 7 from J; bases not matched to a gene: 12. The length of the CDR3 is 16 residues. Germline V lookup: CDR1 MDHEN, CDR2 SYDVKM. The CDR3 sequence: CASNSPGTGGMYTQYF. The CDR3 region has the DNA TGTGCCAGCAATAGCCCCGGGACAGGGGGCATGTATACGCAGTATTTT.

The gene calls are TRBV5-1 and TRBJ2-7; D might be TRBD2 (5 bases). The CDR3 is 12 residues long. The germline gives CDR1 SGHRS, CDR2 YFSETQ. The germline V and J ends were trimmed by 2 bases and 3 bases, with 6 bases remaining between them. The CDR3 loop is CASSFEGYEQYF. The DNA for the CDR3 is TGCGCCAGCAGCTTTGAGGGCTACGAGCAGTACTTC.

This chain uses TRBV11-2 with TRBJ1-2, with TRBD1 matching over 11 bases. The CDR3 spans 18 residues. V trimming: 0 bases; J trimming: 9 bases; junction bases outside the gene matches: 15. Germline CDR1 SGHAT, CDR2 FQNNGV. CDR3 in amino acids: CASSLDVGTGGFKGSYTF. In DNA form, the CDR3 reads TGTGCCAGCAGCTTAGACGTTGGGACAGGGGGATTCAAGGGTAGCTACACCTTC.

V and J are TRBV24-1 and TRBJ2-1; no firm D call. The length of the CDR3 is 13 residues. Deletions cut 3 bases from V and 7 bases from J, with 9 bases between. Germline V lookup: CDR1 KGHDR, CDR2 SFDVKD. The CDR3 DNA reads as TGTGCCACCAGTGATCCTTCTCGGAATGAGCAGTTCTTC. This translates into CATSDPSRNEQFF.

This sequence joins TRBV5-1 and TRBJ2-5, with a tentative D call TRBD2 (5 bases). The CDR3 consists of 15 residues. CDR1 is SGHRS, CDR2 YFSETQ, per germline. V was trimmed by 4 bases and J by 5 bases, leaving 18 bases between them. The DNA for the CDR3 is TGCGCCAGCAGCCAGACCACTAGTTATTCCGAGACCCAGTACTTC. Amino acid sequence: CASSQTTSYSETQYF.

Only a few counts were recorded for this clone. This rearrangement joins TRBV7-3 to TRBJ1-2; the match to TRBD1 covers 11 bases. The CDR3 sequence is 15 residues long. Germline CDR1 is SGHTA and CDR2 is FQGTGA. Unmatched junction bases numbered 6, after V lost 5 bases and J lost 4 bases. Here the CDR3 reads CASSQDRGRFYGYTF. In DNA, the CDR3 is TGTGCCAGCAGCCAGGACAGGGGGCGCTTCTATGGCTACACCTTC.

The CDR3 region is CASSWRGDEQFF. CDR3 sequence (DNA): TGTGCCAGCTCATGGCGGGGGGATGAGCAGTTCTTC. The gene calls are TRBV18 and TRBJ2-1, with 8 bases matching TRBD2. This CDR3 region has 12 residues. Germline CDR1 KGHSH, CDR2 LQKENI. Trimming took 5 bases from V and 8 from J; bases not matched to a gene: 2.

This clone was observed a handful of times. The gene calls are TRBV10-3 and TRBJ1-1; TRBD1 is a possible D gene (5 bases). This CDR3 has 11 amino acids. V shed 4 bases and J shed 7 bases, with 7 bases lying between them. Germline V gives CDR1 ENHRY, CDR2 SYGVKD. CDR3 sequence: CAISVGGEAFF. Written as DNA, the CDR3 is TGTGCCATCAGTGTGGGGGGTGAAGCTTTCTTT.

In this sample, this clone turned up a few times. This chain links TRBV30 with TRBJ2-2, with a possible D match to TRBD2 (6 bases). The germline V gene has CDR1 GTSNPN and CDR2 SVGIG (reference sequence). Trimming cost V 3 bases and J 2 bases, with 13 bases left between them. This CDR3 has 15 amino acids. The CDR3 bases are TGTGCCTGGAGAAAAGGCGGGATCAACACCGGGGAGCTGTTTTTT. Protein sequence: CAWRKGGINTGELFF. The whole variable domain, remainder taken from reference TRBV30 and TRBJ2-2, is SQTIHQWPATLVQPVGSPLSLECTVEGTSNPNLYWYRQAAGRGLQLLFYSVGIGQISSEVPQNLSASRPQDRQFILSSKKLLLSDSGFYLCAWRKGGINTGELFFGEGSRLTVL.

There are a few counts of this clone. The CDR3 DNA sequence: TGTGCCAGCAGCGGGAGCGGGAGACGGTTGACAGATACGCAGTATTTT. Residues: CASSGSGRRLTDTQYF. V is TRBV7-8 and J is TRBJ2-3; 8 positions match TRBD2. V gave up 5 bases and J gave up 3 bases; unmatched junction bases: 10. CDR1 and CDR2 from the germline V gene are SGHVS and FQNEAQ. This CDR3 is built from 16 residues.

CDR3: CASRTGQANTGELFF. CDR3 coding DNA: TGTGCCAGCAGGACTGGACAGGCGAACACCGGGGAGCTGTTTTTT. The chain links TRBV9 to TRBJ2-2, with TRBD1 identical over 7 bases. The germline CDR1 and CDR2 sequences are SGDLS and YYNGEE. The CDR3 sequence is 15 residues long. Trimming removed 5 bases from V and 0 bases from J; junction bases left unmatched: 4.

V and J are TRBV7-2 and TRBJ2-6, with 7 bases identical to TRBD1. V shed 3 bases, J shed 0 bases, and the junction held 5 bases outside the gene matches. CDR1 SGHTA and CDR2 FQGNSA come from the germline V gene. The CDR3 extends over 17 amino acids. CDR3: CASSFTGQHSGANVLTF. The CDR3 bases are TGTGCCAGCAGCTTTACGGGACAGCACTCTGGGGCCAACGTCCTGACTTTC.

This clone showed up many times. Written as DNA, the CDR3 is TGCGCCAGCAGCTTGGTGGCAGGGGGGAATGAAAAACTGTTTTTT. Encoded protein: CASSLVAGGNEKLFF. The chain combines TRBV5-1 with TRBJ1-4, with 7 bases lining up with TRBD1. Germline trimming cut 0 bases from V and 5 bases from J; bases unmatched to any gene: 4. Germline-derived CDR1 and CDR2 are SGHRS and YFSETQ. There are 15 residues in the CDR3.

The rearrangement uses TRBV6-6 and TRBJ2-7; 10 positions agree with TRBD1. Germline V lookup: CDR1 MNHNY, CDR2 SVGAGI (reference sequence). J lost 4 bases, V lost 7 bases, and 1 base had no gene match. The CDR3 runs 12 residues. This CDR3 is CASTGQGYEQYF. The CDR3 nucleotides are TGTGCCAGCACGGGACAGGGGTACGAGCAGTACTTC.

The rearrangement joins TRBV7-2 to TRBJ2-3, with unresolved D. This CDR3 spans 14 amino acids. Germline lookup yields CDR1 SGHTA and CDR2 FQGNSA. V lost 2 bases, J lost 5 bases, and 11 bases lay in between. The CDR3 reads CASSLSRVGDTQYF. In nucleotides, the CDR3 is TGTGCCAGCAGCTTATCTCGGGTGGGAGATACGCAGTATTTT.

The V and J genes are TRBV13 and TRBJ2-5; TRBD2 might be the D (5 bases). The germline V and J ends were trimmed by 0 bases and 4 bases, with 15 bases remaining between them. Looked up from germline, CDR1 is PRHDT and CDR2 is FYEKMQ (reference sequence). This CDR3 has 16 amino acids. CDR3 coding DNA: TGTGCCAGCAGCTTAGGGCGGGCCCGGGGTGCAGAGACCCAGTACTTC. It codes for CASSLGRARGAETQYF. The full variable domain, completed using reference TRBV13 and TRBJ2-5, is AAGVIQSPRHLIKEKRETATLKCYPIPRHDTVYWYQQGPGQDPQFLISFYEKMQSDKGSIPDRFSAQQFSDYHSELNMSSLELGDSALYFCASSLGRARGAETQYFGPGTRLLVL.

This rearrangement joins TRBV19 to TRBJ2-5; D is uncertain. The CDR3 runs 13 residues. The germline V gene has CDR1 LNHDA and CDR2 SQIVND (reference sequence). Deletions cut 5 bases from V and 2 bases from J, with 9 bases between. The CDR3 loop is CASSATEQETQYF. The CDR3 DNA is TGTGCCAGTAGTGCAACAGAGCAAGAGACCCAGTACTTC.

The V gene is TRBV10-3, the J gene TRBJ1-5; 9 nucleotides agree with TRBD1. CDR1 and CDR2 (germline): ENHRY, SYGVKD. J gave up 6 bases and V 0 bases, and 0 bases lay outside the gene matches. This CDR3 has 14 residues. The CDR3 nucleotides read TGTGCCATCAGTGAGTCGACAGGGGGTCAGCCCCAGCATTTT. This gives the protein CAISESTGGQPQHF.

V and J are TRBV7-9 and TRBJ2-4, with 7 nucleotides matching TRBD2. The CDR3 sequence is 17 residues long. Germline trimming cut 1 base from V and 0 bases from J; bases unmatched to any gene: 6. Germline V gene sequence: CDR1 SEHNR, CDR2 FQNEAQ (reference sequence). The CDR3 DNA is TGTGCCAGCAGCTTAGTAGGTGGGAGGGGAGCCAAAAACATTCAGTACTTC. The encoded protein is CASSLVGGRGAKNIQYF.